The 16 T cell receptor beta chains reported below all come from one sample, sequenced in a study of PD-1 blockade in classical Hodgkin lymphoma. TCRdb's table, derived via immunoSEQ multiplex PCR, lists solely in-frame clones and lacks some. The table includes almost 20,000 clones, over 80% detected once. Time point noted: cycle 4 day 1 (C4D1), after 6 weeks of nivolumab. Exposure to brentuximab vedotin varied, and each patient had relapsed following autologous stem cell transplantation. Purification of CD4+ T cells from thawed PBMCs was achieved by magnetic negative selection. The material was CD4+ T cells from blood, obtained before the fourth cycle of nivolumab. The receptors come from a human donor with classical Hodgkin lymphoma.

The rearrangement links TRBV5-1 to TRBJ2-1; D possibly matches TRBD1 or TRBD2 (5 bases each). The germline V gene encodes CDR1 SGHRS and CDR2 YFSETQ. With 4 bases removed from V and 9 bases from J, the gap between germline ends came to 11 bases. This CDR3 is built from 12 residues. The CDR3 DNA reads TGCGCCAGCAGCCAAGACAGCGGTGAGCAGTTCTTC. Protein: CASSQDSGEQFF.

CDR3 bases: TGTGCCAGCAGCTTAAAAGTGGGCGGAAACTCCTACAATGAGCAGTTCTTC. It specifies CASSLKVGGNSYNEQFF. The rearrangement uses TRBV7-9 and TRBJ2-1, with D unresolved. The germline V gene has CDR1 SEHNR and CDR2 FQNEAQ (reference sequence). This CDR3 spans 17 amino acids. Trimming took 2 bases from V and 0 from J, leaving 14 bases between them.

This clone was found a few times. This chain connects TRBV6-6 to TRBJ1-2; 9 bases align to TRBD1. The CDR3 spans 13 residues. Germline V lookup: CDR1 MNHNY, CDR2 SVGAGI (reference sequence). V shed 6 bases, J shed 5 bases, and the junction held 4 bases outside the gene matches. The CDR3 loop reads CASSPGTGYGYTF. As DNA, the CDR3 is TGTGCCAGCAGCCCCGGGACAGGGTATGGCTACACCTTC.

This clone was counted once. The chain employs TRBV14 and TRBJ2-1; 10 bases are shared with TRBD2. Per the germline V gene, CDR1 is SGHDN and CDR2 is FVKESK. This CDR3 has 17 residues. Trimming at V came to 0 bases and at J to 4 bases, leaving 6 bases not matched to a gene. CDR3 protein: CASSQDRLAGEYNEQFF. The CDR3 coding sequence is TGTGCCAGCAGCCAAGATCGACTAGCGGGTGAATACAATGAGCAGTTCTTC.

The chain recombines TRBV6-1 with TRBJ2-5; the match to TRBD1 covers 8 bases. Germline V gene sequence: CDR1 MNHNS, CDR2 SASEGT. The ends lost 8 bases at V and 5 bases at J; junction bases unmatched: 4. This CDR3 comprises 12 residues. CDR3 protein: CASGQGGETQYF. In nucleotides, the CDR3 is TGTGCCAGCGGACAGGGTGGGGAGACCCAGTACTTC.

This rearrangement joins TRBV5-1 to TRBJ2-3; 7 nucleotides agree with TRBD1. Germline V gene lookup returns CDR1 SGHRS and CDR2 YFSETQ. V lost 4 bases to trimming and J lost 3 bases; unmatched junction nucleotides: 14. The CDR3 contains 17 residues. The CDR3 loop is CASSESTTGLRTDTQYF. CDR3 in DNA: TGCGCCAGCAGCGAGAGCACGACAGGGTTGAGGACAGATACGCAGTATTTT.

V gene TRBV6-5 combines with J gene TRBJ2-7; 8 bases agree with TRBD1. The germline V gene encodes CDR1 MNHEY and CDR2 SVGAGI. Trimming removed 6 bases from V and 5 bases from J; junction bases left unmatched: 9. The CDR3 length is 14 residues. CDR3 region: CASSRDRGDNEQYF. CDR3 in DNA: TGTGCCAGCAGCAGAGACAGGGGTGATAACGAGCAGTACTTC.

The chain uses TRBV18 and TRBJ2-5; TRBD2 might be the D (6 bases). V was cut by 6 bases and J by 4 bases, with 15 bases left in between. The CDR3 consists of 14 residues. The germline gives CDR1 KGHSH, CDR2 LQKENI. CDR3 sequence: CASSPRGMRETQYF. As DNA, the CDR3 is TGTGCCAGCTCGCCCCGCGGGATGAGAGAGACCCAGTACTTC.

The chain couples TRBV5-1 to TRBJ2-2, with no clear D. Trimming took 1 base from V and 0 from J, leaving 7 bases between them. The germline V gene has CDR1 SGHRS and CDR2 YFSETQ. This CDR3 region has 15 residues. The CDR3 nucleotides are TGCGCCAGCAGCTTGCTGGACGCGAACACCGGGGAGCTGTTTTTT. Translation: CASSLLDANTGELFF.

The chain recombines TRBV19 with TRBJ1-5; 8 bases align to TRBD1. This CDR3 spans 15 amino acids. Germline V gene data show CDR1 as LNHDA and CDR2 as SQIVND (reference sequence). The trim removed 7 bases at V and 6 bases at J, leaving 11 bases unmatched. The CDR3 region has the DNA TGTGCCAGTAAAGGGTCAGGGGGCATATTTCAGCCCCAGCATTTT. Encoded protein: CASKGSGGIFQPQHF. Combining the CDR3 with reference TRBV19 and TRBJ1-5 gives the whole variable domain DGGITQSPKYLFRKEGQNVTLSCEQNLNHDAMYWYRQDPGQGLRLIYYSQIVNDFQKGDIAEGYSVSREKKESFPLTVTSAQKNPTAFYLCASKGSGGIFQPQHFGDGTRLSIL.

The chain is built from TRBV27 and TRBJ1-3; D remains ambiguous. The CDR3 sequence is 15 residues long. Trimming pared 2 bases from V and 1 base from J, leaving 9 bases between. Germline V CDR1 and CDR2: MNHEY, SMNVEV (reference sequence). CDR3 coding DNA: TGTGCCAGCAGTTTACGGGCCGGGTCTGGAAACACCATATATTTT. Encoded protein: CASSLRAGSGNTIYF.

This clone was counted a single time. The CDR3 DNA follows: TGCGCCAGCAGCTTGGGGACAGGGAGTAGCTCTGGGGCCAACGTCCTGACTTTC. This sequence encodes CASSLGTGSSSGANVLTF. The rearrangement joins TRBV5-1 to TRBJ2-6, with 8 positions matching TRBD1. The V segment lost 0 bases and the J segment 0 bases; nucleotides outside the gene matches: 5. The CDR3 is made up of 18 amino acids. CDR1 is SGHRS, CDR2 YFSETQ, per germline. Full variable domain (missing parts from reference TRBV5-1 and TRBJ2-6): KAGVTQTPRYLIKTRGQQVTLSCSPISGHRSVSWYQQTPGQGLQFLFEYFSETQRNKGNFPGRFSGRQFSNSRSEMNVSTLELGDSALYLCASSLGTGSSSGANVLTFGAGSRLTVL.

The chain is built from TRBV6-1 and TRBJ2-7; the D is unclear. From germline, CDR1 is MNHNS and CDR2 SASEGT. The ends were cut back, 6 bases at V and 6 bases at J, with 12 bases in the middle. This CDR3 is 12 amino acids long. CDR3 DNA sequence: TGTGCCAGCAGGGCGGACCCCTTCGAGCAGTACTTC. Translated, it gives CASRADPFEQYF.

This clone came up once. In nucleotides, the CDR3 is TGCGCCAGCAGCTTGGGACTAGCGGGAGGGCTCGGCACCGGGGAGCTGTTTTTT. Its protein is CASSLGLAGGLGTGELFF. V gene TRBV5-1 combines with J gene TRBJ2-2, with 14 bases that match TRBD2. The ends lost 0 bases at V and 4 bases at J; junction bases unmatched: 5. The CDR3 extends over 18 amino acids. Looked up from germline, CDR1 is SGHRS and CDR2 is YFSETQ.

The CDR3 loop is CATSGAVTGELFF. The CDR3 nucleotides are TGTGCCACCTCAGGGGCGGTCACCGGGGAGCTGTTTTTT. This sequence joins TRBV28 and TRBJ2-2; a weak D match, TRBD1 (6 bases). The CDR3 has 13 amino acids. The ends were cut back, 10 bases at V and 4 bases at J, with 13 bases in the middle. The germline gives CDR1 MDHEN, CDR2 SYDVKM.

The gene calls are TRBV10-3 and TRBJ1-3, with 7 bases matching TRBD1. This CDR3 region has 14 residues. The germline gives CDR1 ENHRY, CDR2 SYGVKD. Trimming took 5 bases from V and 4 from J; bases not matched to a gene: 5. As DNA, the CDR3 is TGTGCCATCAGTCTGGGACAGTTGGGAAACACCATATATTTT. Its protein is CAISLGQLGNTIYF.